The 20 T cell receptor beta chains below all came from one sample that was sequenced in a study of neurological immune-mediated disorders. Via MiXCR, TCRdb re-called the 5' RACE reads, giving one row per CDR3 protein. The profile covers tens of thousands of distinct CDR3 sequences, with 6% to 7% appearing a single time and around 0.57% taken by the ten largest. The specimen sequenced was CD4+ T cells from blood. These receptors were collected from a woman in her forties in good health.

This clonotype has a count of ten or more. The rearrangement links TRBV5-6 to TRBJ2-2, with 10 nucleotides matching TRBD2. Germline CDR1 reads SGHDT; CDR2 reads YYEEEE. This CDR3 has 16 amino acids. J gave up 5 bases and V 0 bases, and 4 bases lay outside the gene matches. CDR3 coding DNA: TGTGCCAGCAGCTTGGGAGCGACTAGCGGGACCGGGGAGCTGTTTTTT. Protein product: CASSLGATSGTGELFF.

This clonotype has a count of ten or more. The chain recombines TRBV12-3 or TRBV12-4 with TRBJ2-7, with D possibly TRBD1 on 6 matching bases. V was pared by 3 bases and J by 6 bases, with 15 bases between. This CDR3 contains 14 residues. The CDR3 reads CASSFSGVGAEQYF. In nucleotides, the CDR3 is TGTGCCAGCAGTTTCTCCGGCGTGGGGGCCGAGCAGTACTTC.

This clonotype was found many times. V usage is TRBV20-1 and J usage is TRBJ2-1, with D tentatively TRBD2 (6 bases). The CDR3 sequence is 13 residues long. The germline V and J ends were trimmed by 6 bases and 10 bases, with 19 bases remaining between them. Germline lookup yields CDR1 DFQATT and CDR2 SNEGSKA (reference sequence). The CDR3 loop is CSANKEGGTEQFF. Here the CDR3 DNA reads TGCAGTGCCAATAAAGAGGGCGGGACGGAGCAGTTCTTC.

This clonotype was seen ten or more times. V usage is TRBV11-2 and J usage is TRBJ1-1; possible D gene TRBD1, 5 bases. Germline V gene lookup returns CDR1 SGHAT and CDR2 FQNNGV. The CDR3 length is 14 residues. Trimming removed 5 bases from V and 5 bases from J, with 15 bases in between. Here the CDR3 DNA reads TGTGCCAGCAGCCTGCGTGAGGGGAAAACTGAAGCTTTCTTT. Its protein product is CASSLREGKTEAFF.

This clonotype has ten or more counts. The chain uses TRBV12-3 or TRBV12-4 and TRBJ1-2, with unresolved D. V lost 8 bases and J 3 bases, leaving 4 bases between the germline ends. This CDR3 spans 10 amino acids. The CDR3 reads CASGDYGYTF. CDR3 in DNA: TGTGCCAGCGGAGACTATGGCTACACCTTC.

The genes are TRBV5-5 and TRBJ2-1, with D perhaps TRBD1 (5 bases). The CDR3 consists of 15 residues. Between the trimmed V and J ends, which lost 2 bases and 7 bases, there was a span of 16 bases. Germline-derived CDR1 and CDR2 are SGHKS and YYEKEE (reference sequence). The chain's CDR3 is CASSLLRGPRNEQFF. The CDR3 bases are TGTGCCAGCAGCTTATTAAGGGGCCCGCGGAATGAGCAGTTCTTC.

This chain uses TRBV5-4 with TRBJ2-5; the D gene is possibly TRBD2 (5 bases). This CDR3 is 13 amino acids long. Germline CDR1 and CDR2: SGHNT and YYREEE (reference sequence). V shed 6 bases and J shed 2 bases, with 11 bases lying between them. The CDR3 spells CASKGSGQETQYF. The CDR3 DNA reads as TGTGCCAGCAAAGGGAGCGGTCAAGAGACCCAGTACTTC. Filled out from reference TRBV5-4 and TRBJ2-5, the complete variable domain reads ETGVTQSPTHLIKTRGQQVTLRCSSQSGHNTVSWYQQALGQGPQFIFQYYREEENGRGNFPPRFSGLQFPNYSSELNVNALELDDSALYLCASKGSGQETQYFGPGTRLLVL.

This clonotype was seen ten or more times. V is TRBV29-1 and J is TRBJ1-2, with a tentative D call TRBD1 (5 bases). Germline V gene lookup returns CDR1 SQVTM and CDR2 ANQGSEA. V dropped 6 bases and J dropped 4 bases, with 15 bases sitting between them. The CDR3 contains 13 residues. CDR3 protein: CSVPLLGPYGYTF. CDR3 in DNA: TGCAGCGTGCCCCTATTGGGGCCCTATGGCTACACCTTC.

Ten or more counts support this clonotype. One end of the junction does not line up with germline, which may come from a read error. CDR3 sequence: CASSLGLAGGGDEQFF. The CDR3 DNA is TGTGCTAGCAGCCTCGGACTAGCGGGAGGAGGCGATGAGCAGTTCTTC. V is TRBV7-7 and J is TRBJ2-1; TRBD2 matches 14 bases. CDR1 is SSHAT, CDR2 FNYEAQ, per germline (reference sequence). This CDR3 is built from 16 residues.

This clonotype was seen ten or more times. The chain carries TRBV5-1 and TRBJ1-3; D not certain. Germline CDR1 reads SGHRS; CDR2 reads YFSETQ. The CDR3 totals 17 residues. V was cut by 4 bases and J by 4 bases, with 21 bases left in between. The CDR3 reads CASSHRGPDEDGNTIYF. For the CDR3, the DNA is TGCGCCAGCAGCCACCGCGGCCCCGACGAGGACGGAAACACCATATATTTT. Drawing the rest from reference TRBV5-1 and TRBJ1-3, the complete variable domain is KAGVTQTPRYLIKTRGQQVTLSCSPISGHRSVSWYQQTPGQGLQFLFEYFSETQRNKGNFPGRFSGRQFSNSRSEMNVSTLELGDSALYLCASSHRGPDEDGNTIYFGEGSWLTVV.

This clonotype was counted ten times or more. The chain is built from TRBV5-5 and TRBJ2-5; D possibly corresponds to TRBD2 (6 bases). The CDR3 spans 16 residues. Germline-derived CDR1 and CDR2 are SGHKS and YYEKEE (reference sequence). V was pared by 4 bases and J by 2 bases, with 18 bases between. The DNA of the CDR3 is TGTGCCAGCAGCAAACTGGTAGGGACTCTTCAAGAGACCCAGTACTTC. Amino acid sequence: CASSKLVGTLQETQYF.

This clonotype has a count of ten or more. The rearrangement joins TRBV9 to TRBJ2-2, with D possibly being TRBD2 (5 bases). Germline CDR1 reads SGDLS; CDR2 reads YYNGEE. V was shortened by 0 bases and J by 3 bases, with 9 bases between the two germline ends. The CDR3 loop spans 15 amino acids. CDR3 nucleotides: TGTGCCAGCAGCGTAGATCCGGGGTACACCGGGGAGCTGTTTTTT. Translating it yields CASSVDPGYTGELFF.

This clonotype was seen at least ten times. This chain links TRBV5-4 with TRBJ2-7; no clear D. V lost 3 bases to trimming and J lost 1 base, with 20 bases between them. This CDR3 has 17 residues. CDR1 SGHNT and CDR2 YYREEE come from the germline V gene (reference sequence). The CDR3 is CASSSGLRGAYSYEQYF. The CDR3, as DNA: TGTGCCAGCAGCTCGGGCCTCCGCGGAGCGTATTCCTACGAGCAGTACTTC.

This clonotype occurred many times. The genes are TRBV10-3 and TRBJ1-2; 9 nucleotides agree with TRBD1. With 8 bases clipped from V and 2 bases from J, the junction kept 6 bases outside the gene matches. The CDR3 length is 14 residues. The germline V gene encodes CDR1 ENHRY and CDR2 SYGVKD. The CDR3 loop is CAIGAGTGNYGYTF. The CDR3 bases are TGTGCCATCGGCGCCGGGACAGGGAACTATGGCTACACCTTC.

Ten or more counts support this clonotype. The gene calls are TRBV6-1 and TRBJ1-5; D not certain. V dropped 2 bases and J dropped 9 bases, with 11 bases sitting between them. Germline V gene sequence: CDR1 MNHNS, CDR2 SASEGT. This CDR3 is built from 13 residues. The CDR3 nucleotides are TGTGCCAGCAGTGAAAACCCGGATCGGCCCCAGCATTTT. Translating gives CASSENPDRPQHF.

The chain employs TRBV18 and TRBJ2-1; D is undetermined. Trimming stripped 1 base from V and 4 bases from J, with 11 bases between. The V gene's germline CDR1 is KGHSH and CDR2 LQKENI. This CDR3 has 15 amino acids. In nucleotides, the CDR3 is TGTGCCAGCTCACCACTGACACCTGAGTACAATGAGCAGTTCTTC. It yields the protein CASSPLTPEYNEQFF.

This clonotype was detected many times. The chain uses TRBV7-2 and TRBJ2-3, with 13 nucleotides matching TRBD2. Germline values: CDR1 SGHTA, CDR2 FQGNSA. J lost 14 bases, V lost 5 bases, and 7 bases had no gene match. The length of the CDR3 is 13 residues. The CDR3 region is CASSPRTSGGMYF. The CDR3 DNA sequence: TGTGCCAGCAGCCCGCGGACTAGCGGGGGCATGTATTTT.

This clonotype was seen ten or more times. This rearrangement joins TRBV25-1 to TRBJ2-5; 7 nucleotides align to TRBD2. This CDR3 is built from 16 residues. Trimming took 1 base from V and 4 from J; bases not matched to a gene: 9. Per the germline V gene, CDR1 is MGHDK and CDR2 is SYGVNS. CDR3 sequence: CASSESGGRMRETQYF. As DNA, the CDR3 is TGTGCCAGCAGTGAATCGGGCGGGAGAATGCGAGAGACCCAGTACTTC.

The table lists this clonotype with many counts. For the CDR3, the DNA is TGCGCCAGCAGAGTCACCGGGGCAACTAATGAAAAACTGTTTTTT. Translated, it gives CASRVTGATNEKLFF. The chain couples TRBV5-1 to TRBJ1-4; D unresolved. Trimming took 5 bases from V and 0 from J, leaving 11 bases between them. The CDR3 length is 15 residues. CDR1 and CDR2 (germline): SGHRS, YFSETQ.

This clonotype was counted ten times or more. The V gene is TRBV11-2, the J gene TRBJ2-2; TRBD2 might be the D (5 bases). The V gene's germline CDR1 is SGHAT and CDR2 FQNNGV. V lost 8 bases, J lost 5 bases, and 21 bases lay in between. The CDR3 covers 16 residues. The CDR3 DNA is TGTGCCAGCGCCCCTAGTGGGAGAGCCGGGACCGGGGAGCTGTTTTTT. Translated, it gives CASAPSGRAGTGELFF.